The next 3 T cell receptor beta chains were all read from a single sample in a study of shared clonotypes between healthy human individuals. Produced via immunoSEQ multiplex PCR; TCRdb's table is partial and in-frame only. Of roughly 2.1 million clones in the sample, about 93% were seen once. Terminally differentiated effector memory CD45RA+ cells were left out of the naive CD8 fraction, which was CD45RO-negative and positively selected for CCR7. Material: naive CD8+ T cells from PBMCs. The receptor set was obtained from a man aged 18-30 years in good health. Some clones in this sample may be carry-over from other donors' samples.

The chain carries TRBV14 and TRBJ1-4; no definite D call. Trimming removed 4 bases from V and 8 bases from J, with 17 bases in between. There are 15 residues in the CDR3. Germline CDR1 reads SGHDN; CDR2 reads FVKESK. The CDR3 loop is CASSPFAVSGEKLFF. In DNA, the CDR3 is TGTGCCAGCAGCCCATTCGCCGTTTCTGGGGAAAAACTGTTTTTT.

The chain has TRBV19 and TRBJ2-1; 7 positions agree with TRBD2. J lost 3 bases, V lost 8 bases, and 13 bases had no gene match. CDR1 is LNHDA and CDR2 is SQIVND in the germline V gene (reference sequence). This CDR3 region has 16 residues. This CDR3 is CASLPTGGSGYNEQFF. DNA of the CDR3: TGTGCCAGTCTACCTACGGGCGGGAGTGGCTACAATGAGCAGTTCTTC.

This clone showed up just once. The rearrangement uses TRBV7-2 and TRBJ1-1; D possibly corresponds to TRBD1 (5 bases). CDR3 length equals 11 residues. V was shortened by 5 bases and J by 11 bases, with 12 bases between the two germline ends. Germline assignment: CDR1 SGHTA and CDR2 FQGNSA. CDR3 region: CASSPGSGAFF. In DNA, the CDR3 is TGTGCCAGCAGCCCCGGGTCAGGGGCTTTCTTT.